This T cell receptor beta chain was found in a study of T cell responses to AZD1222 COVID-19 vaccine. General observations from the study: After the peak T cell response, and only then, were repertoires sampled. The sample set comprised mostly white British donors with more females, and clonal diversity was possibly underestimated. Reportedly, close to half of spike-specific TCRs are directed against unmutated variant regions. Compared with day 0, the breadth and depth of the Spike-specific TCR repertoire rose significantly after two doses of AZD1222.

As concerns this clone: What it binds is not known.

CDR1 is GTSNPN and CDR2 is SVGIG in the germline V gene (reference sequence). The V and J ends lost 1 base and 3 bases, in that order; junction bases with no gene match: 11. The CDR3 runs to 16 residues. TCRdb's table, derived via immunoSEQ multiplex PCR, lists solely in-frame clones and lacks some. This sample has 100,000 or so clones; around 87% occur once, and the top ten carry 9.5% to 13%. This specimen consisted of peripheral blood, obtained 28 days after the second AZD1222 dose. This chain links TRBV30 with TRBJ1-1; 7 nucleotides agree with TRBD1. The TCR sequence derives from an adult who received the AZD1222 COVID-19 vaccine. CDR3 amino acids: CAWSGRETGYYTEAFF. The CDR3, as DNA: TGTGCCTGGAGTGGTAGGGAGACAGGGTATTACACTGAAGCTTTCTTT. Based on the CDR3 plus reference TRBV30 and TRBJ1-1, the full variable domain is SQTIHQWPATLVQPVGSPLSLECTVEGTSNPNLYWYRQAAGRGLQLLFYSVGIGQISSEVPQNLSASRPQDRQFILSSKKLLLSDSGFYLCAWSGRETGYYTEAFFGQGTRLTVV.